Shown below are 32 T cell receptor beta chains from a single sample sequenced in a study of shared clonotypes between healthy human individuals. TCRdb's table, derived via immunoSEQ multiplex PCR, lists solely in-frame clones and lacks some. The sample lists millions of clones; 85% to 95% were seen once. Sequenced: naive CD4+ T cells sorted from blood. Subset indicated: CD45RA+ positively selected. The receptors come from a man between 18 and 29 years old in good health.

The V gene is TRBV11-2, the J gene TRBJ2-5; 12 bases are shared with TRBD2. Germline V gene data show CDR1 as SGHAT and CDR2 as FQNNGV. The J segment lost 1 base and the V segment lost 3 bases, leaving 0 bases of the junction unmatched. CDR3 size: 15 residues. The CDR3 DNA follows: TGTGCCAGCAGCTTGACTAGCGGGAGCCAAGAGACCCAGTACTTC. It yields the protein CASSLTSGSQETQYF. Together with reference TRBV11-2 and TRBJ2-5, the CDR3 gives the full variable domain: EAGVAQSPRYKIIEKRQSVAFWCNPISGHATLYWYQQILGQGPKLLIQFQNNGVVDDSQLPKDRFSAERLKGVDSTLKIQPAKLEDSAVYLCASSLTSGSQETQYFGPGTRLLVL.

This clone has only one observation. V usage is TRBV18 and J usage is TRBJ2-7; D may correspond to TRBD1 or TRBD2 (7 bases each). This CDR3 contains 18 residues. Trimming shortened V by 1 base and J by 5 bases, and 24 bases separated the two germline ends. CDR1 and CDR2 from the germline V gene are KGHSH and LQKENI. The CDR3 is CASSPLSIQSGGGHEQYF. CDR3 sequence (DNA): TGTGCCAGCTCACCACTATCTATTCAGTCAGGGGGGGGCCACGAGCAGTACTTC.

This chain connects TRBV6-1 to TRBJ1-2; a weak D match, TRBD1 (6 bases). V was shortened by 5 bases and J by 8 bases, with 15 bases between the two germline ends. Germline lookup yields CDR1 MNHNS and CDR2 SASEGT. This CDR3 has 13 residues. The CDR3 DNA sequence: TGTGCCAGCAGTAGGACAGCCCCTAGAGGCTACACCTTC. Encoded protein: CASSRTAPRGYTF.

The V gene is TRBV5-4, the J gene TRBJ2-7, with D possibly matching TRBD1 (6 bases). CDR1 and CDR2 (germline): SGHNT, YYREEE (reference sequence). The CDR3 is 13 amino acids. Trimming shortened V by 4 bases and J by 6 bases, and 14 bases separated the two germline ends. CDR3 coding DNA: TGTGCCAGCAGCACAGGGAGTGGGCGCGAGCAGTACTTC. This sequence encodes CASSTGSGREQYF.

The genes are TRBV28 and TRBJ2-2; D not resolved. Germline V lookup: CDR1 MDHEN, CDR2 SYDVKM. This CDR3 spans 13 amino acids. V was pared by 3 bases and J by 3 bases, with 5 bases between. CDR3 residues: CASSFVDTGELFF. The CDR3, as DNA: TGTGCCAGCAGTTTTGTGGACACCGGGGAGCTGTTTTTT.

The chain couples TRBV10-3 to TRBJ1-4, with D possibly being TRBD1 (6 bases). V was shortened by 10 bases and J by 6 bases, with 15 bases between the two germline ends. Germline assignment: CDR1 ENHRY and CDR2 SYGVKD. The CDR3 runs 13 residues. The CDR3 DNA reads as TGTGCCACCCGCGAACAGGGTTATGAAAAACTGTTTTTT. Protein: CATREQGYEKLFF.

CDR3 coding DNA: TGCAGCGTACGCCCGCAGGGGGATTCCTACGAGCAGTACTTC. Encoded protein: CSVRPQGDSYEQYF. J is TRBJ2-7 and V is TRBV29-1; the match to TRBD1 covers 7 bases. Trimming at V came to 6 bases and at J to 1 base, leaving 9 bases not matched to a gene. Germline CDR1 reads SQVTM; CDR2 reads ANQGSEA. CDR3 length: 14 residues.

This chain's CDR3 is CASSQDRGQGPKSSYNEQFF. CDR3 in DNA: TGTGCCAGCAGCCAAGATCGTGGACAGGGACCCAAAAGCTCCTACAATGAGCAGTTCTTC. The rearrangement uses TRBV4-2 and TRBJ2-1; 8 nucleotides match TRBD1. In germline, CDR1 is LGHNA, CDR2 YNFKEQ. CDR3 length: 20 residues. Trimming cost V 0 bases and J 0 bases; bases outside gene matches: 13.

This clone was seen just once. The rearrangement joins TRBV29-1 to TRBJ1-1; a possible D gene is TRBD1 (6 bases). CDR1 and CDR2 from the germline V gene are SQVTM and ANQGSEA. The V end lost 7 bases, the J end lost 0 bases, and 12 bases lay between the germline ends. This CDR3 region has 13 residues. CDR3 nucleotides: TGCAGCGGCGGGGGGCGGATGAACACTGAAGCTTTCTTT. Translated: CSGGGRMNTEAFF. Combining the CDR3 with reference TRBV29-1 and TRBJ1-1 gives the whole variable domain SAVISQKPSRDICQRGTSLTIQCQVDSQVTMMFWYRQQPGQSLTLIATANQGSEATYESGFVIDKFPISRPNLTFSTLTVSNMSPEDSSIYLCSGGGRMNTEAFFGQGTRLTVV.

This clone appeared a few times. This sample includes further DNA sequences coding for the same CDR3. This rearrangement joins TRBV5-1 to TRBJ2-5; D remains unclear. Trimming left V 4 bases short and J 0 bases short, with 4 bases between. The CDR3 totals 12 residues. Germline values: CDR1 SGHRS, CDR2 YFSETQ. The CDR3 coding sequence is TGCGCCAGCAGCCCCAACCAAGAGACCCAGTACTTC. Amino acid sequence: CASSPNQETQYF.

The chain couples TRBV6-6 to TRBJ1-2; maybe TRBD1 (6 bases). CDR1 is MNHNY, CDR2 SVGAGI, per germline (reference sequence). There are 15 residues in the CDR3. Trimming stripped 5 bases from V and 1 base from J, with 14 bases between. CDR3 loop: CASSDRRGVNYGYTF. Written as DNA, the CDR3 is TGTGCCAGCAGTGACCGGAGGGGGGTTAACTATGGCTACACCTTC.

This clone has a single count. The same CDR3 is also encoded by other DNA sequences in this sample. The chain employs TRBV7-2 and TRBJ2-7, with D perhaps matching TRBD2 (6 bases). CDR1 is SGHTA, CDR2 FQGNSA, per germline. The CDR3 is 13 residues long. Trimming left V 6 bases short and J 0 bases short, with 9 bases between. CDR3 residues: CASSFGSSYEQYF. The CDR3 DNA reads TGTGCCAGCAGTTTCGGGAGCTCCTACGAGCAGTACTTC.

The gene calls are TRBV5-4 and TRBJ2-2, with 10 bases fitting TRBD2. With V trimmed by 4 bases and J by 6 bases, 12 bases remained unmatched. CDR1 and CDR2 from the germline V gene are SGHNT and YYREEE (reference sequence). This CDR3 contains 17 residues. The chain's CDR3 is CASSPPASGSVPGELFF. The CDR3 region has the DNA TGTGCCAGCAGCCCGCCCGCTAGCGGGAGTGTTCCCGGGGAGCTGTTTTTT.

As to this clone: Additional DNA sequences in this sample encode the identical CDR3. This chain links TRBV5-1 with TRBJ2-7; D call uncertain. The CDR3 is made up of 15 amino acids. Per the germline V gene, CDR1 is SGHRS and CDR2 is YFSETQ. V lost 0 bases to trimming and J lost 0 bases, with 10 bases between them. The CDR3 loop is CASSLVPGSSYEQYF. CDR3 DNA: TGCGCCAGCAGCTTGGTACCGGGTAGCTCCTACGAGCAGTACTTC.

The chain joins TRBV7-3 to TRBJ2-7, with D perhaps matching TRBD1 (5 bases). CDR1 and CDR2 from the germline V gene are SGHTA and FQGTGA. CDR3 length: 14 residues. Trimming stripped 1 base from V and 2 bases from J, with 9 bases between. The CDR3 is CASSLMGQTYEQYF. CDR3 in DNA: TGTGCCAGCAGCTTAATGGGGCAGACCTACGAGCAGTACTTC. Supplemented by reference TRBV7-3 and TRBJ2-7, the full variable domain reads GAGVSQTPSNKVTEKGKYVELRCDPISGHTALYWYRQSLGQGPEFLIYFQGTGAADDSGLPNDRFFAVRPEGSVSTLKIQRTERGDSAVYLCASSLMGQTYEQYFGPGTRLTVT.

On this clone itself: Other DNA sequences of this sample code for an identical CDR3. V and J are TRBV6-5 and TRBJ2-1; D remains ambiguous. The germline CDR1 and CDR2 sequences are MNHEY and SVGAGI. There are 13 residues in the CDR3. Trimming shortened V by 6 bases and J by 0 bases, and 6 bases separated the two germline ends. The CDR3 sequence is CASRGRSYNEQFF. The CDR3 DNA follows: TGTGCCAGCAGGGGTCGCTCCTACAATGAGCAGTTCTTC.

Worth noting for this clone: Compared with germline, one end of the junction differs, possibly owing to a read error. The CDR3 is CASSEYLDERFF. The CDR3 nucleotides read TGTGCCAGCAGTGAATATCTCGACGAGCGGTTCTTC. The genes are TRBV6-1 and TRBJ2-1; D remains ambiguous. Germline lookup yields CDR1 MNHNS and CDR2 SASEGT. The length of the CDR3 is 12 residues.

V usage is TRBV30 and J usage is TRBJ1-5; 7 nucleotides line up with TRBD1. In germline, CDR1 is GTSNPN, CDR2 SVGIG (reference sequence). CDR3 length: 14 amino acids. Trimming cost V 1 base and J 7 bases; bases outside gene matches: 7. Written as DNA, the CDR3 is TGTGCCTGGAGTGGTCGACAGGGCGGCCAGCCCCAGCATTTT. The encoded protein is CAWSGRQGGQPQHF.

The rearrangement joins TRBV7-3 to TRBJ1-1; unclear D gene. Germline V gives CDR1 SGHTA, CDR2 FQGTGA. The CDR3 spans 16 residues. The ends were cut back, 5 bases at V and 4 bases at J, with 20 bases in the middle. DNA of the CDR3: TGTGCCAGCAGCCCTACATTCACGGTGGTCGGCACTGAAGCTTTCTTT. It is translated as CASSPTFTVVGTEAFF. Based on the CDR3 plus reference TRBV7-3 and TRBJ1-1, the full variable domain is GAGVSQTPSNKVTEKGKYVELRCDPISGHTALYWYRQSLGQGPEFLIYFQGTGAADDSGLPNDRFFAVRPEGSVSTLKIQRTERGDSAVYLCASSPTFTVVGTEAFFGQGTRLTVV.

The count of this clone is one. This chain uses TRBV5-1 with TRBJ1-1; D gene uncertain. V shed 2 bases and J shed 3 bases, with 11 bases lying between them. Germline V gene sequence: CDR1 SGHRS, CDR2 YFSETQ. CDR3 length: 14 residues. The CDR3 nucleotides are TGCGCCAGCAGCTTTACTGAGGCCGACACTGAAGCTTTCTTT. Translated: CASSFTEADTEAFF. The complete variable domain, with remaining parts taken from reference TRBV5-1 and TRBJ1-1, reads KAGVTQTPRYLIKTRGQQVTLSCSPISGHRSVSWYQQTPGQGLQFLFEYFSETQRNKGNFPGRFSGRQFSNSRSEMNVSTLELGDSALYLCASSFTEADTEAFFGQGTRLTVV.

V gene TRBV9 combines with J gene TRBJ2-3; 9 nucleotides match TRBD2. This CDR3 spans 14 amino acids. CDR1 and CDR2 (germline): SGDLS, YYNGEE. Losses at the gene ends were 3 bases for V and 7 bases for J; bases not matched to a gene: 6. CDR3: CASSASGKRNTQYF. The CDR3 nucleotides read TGTGCCAGCAGCGCTAGCGGGAAGAGGAATACGCAGTATTTT.

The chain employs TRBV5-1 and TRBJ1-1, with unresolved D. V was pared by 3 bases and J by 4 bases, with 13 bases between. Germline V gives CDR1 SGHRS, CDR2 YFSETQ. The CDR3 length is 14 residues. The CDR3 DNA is TGCGCCAGCAGCTCGGCCCCTTCGGGCACTGAAGCTTTCTTT. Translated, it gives CASSSAPSGTEAFF.

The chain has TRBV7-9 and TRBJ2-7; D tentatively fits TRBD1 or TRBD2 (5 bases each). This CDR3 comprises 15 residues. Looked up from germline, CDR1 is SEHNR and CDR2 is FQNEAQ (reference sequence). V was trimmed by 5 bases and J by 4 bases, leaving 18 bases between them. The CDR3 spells CASSLNAGTAYEQYF. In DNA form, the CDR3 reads TGTGCCAGCAGCCTAAACGCCGGGACGGCATACGAGCAGTACTTC.

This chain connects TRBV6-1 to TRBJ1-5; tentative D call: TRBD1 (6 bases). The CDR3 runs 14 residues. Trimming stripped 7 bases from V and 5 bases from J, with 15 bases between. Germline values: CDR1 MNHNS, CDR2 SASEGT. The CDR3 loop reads CASTQGGSHQPQHF. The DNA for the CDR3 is TGTGCCAGCACTCAAGGGGGGTCACATCAGCCCCAGCATTTT.

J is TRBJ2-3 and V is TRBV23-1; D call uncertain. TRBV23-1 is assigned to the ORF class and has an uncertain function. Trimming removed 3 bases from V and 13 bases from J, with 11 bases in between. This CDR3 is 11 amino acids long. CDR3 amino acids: CASSQPTMEYF. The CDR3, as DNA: TGCGCCAGCAGTCAGCCCACTATGGAGTATTTT.

In nucleotides, the CDR3 is TGCGCCAGCAGCCAAGGACCCTTGGGCAAAAACATTCAGTACTTC. It encodes CASSQGPLGKNIQYF. The rearrangement uses TRBV4-1 and TRBJ2-4, with D unresolved. Trimming removed 1 base from V and 3 bases from J, with 10 bases in between. This CDR3 is built from 15 residues. CDR1 MGHRA and CDR2 YSYEKL come from the germline V gene.

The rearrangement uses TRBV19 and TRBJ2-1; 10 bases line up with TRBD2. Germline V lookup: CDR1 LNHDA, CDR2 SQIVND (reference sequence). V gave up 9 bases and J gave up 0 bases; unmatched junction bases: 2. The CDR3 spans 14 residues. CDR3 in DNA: TGTGCCAGCCAGCGGGAGGGCTCCTACAATGAGCAGTTCTTC. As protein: CASQREGSYNEQFF.

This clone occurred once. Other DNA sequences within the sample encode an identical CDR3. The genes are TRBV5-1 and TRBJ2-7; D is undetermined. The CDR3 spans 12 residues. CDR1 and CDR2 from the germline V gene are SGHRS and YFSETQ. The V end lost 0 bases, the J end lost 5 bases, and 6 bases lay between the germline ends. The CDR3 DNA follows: TGCGCCAGCAGCTTGGCCGGAGACGAGCAGTACTTC. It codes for CASSLAGDEQYF.

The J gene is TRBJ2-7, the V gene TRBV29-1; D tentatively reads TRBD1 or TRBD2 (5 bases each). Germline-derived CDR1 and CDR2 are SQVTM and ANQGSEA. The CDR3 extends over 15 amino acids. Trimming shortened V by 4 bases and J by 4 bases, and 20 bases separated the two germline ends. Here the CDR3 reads CSVVGDVGRSYEQYF. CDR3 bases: TGCAGCGTTGTCGGGGATGTGGGACGAAGTTACGAGCAGTACTTC.

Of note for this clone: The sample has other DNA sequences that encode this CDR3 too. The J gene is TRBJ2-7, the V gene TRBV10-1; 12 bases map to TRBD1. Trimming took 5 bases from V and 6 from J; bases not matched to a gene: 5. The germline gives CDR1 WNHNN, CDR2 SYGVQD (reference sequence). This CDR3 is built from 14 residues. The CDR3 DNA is TGCGCCAGCAGTACCGGGACAGGGGGCTCCGAGCAGTACTTC. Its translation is CASSTGTGGSEQYF.

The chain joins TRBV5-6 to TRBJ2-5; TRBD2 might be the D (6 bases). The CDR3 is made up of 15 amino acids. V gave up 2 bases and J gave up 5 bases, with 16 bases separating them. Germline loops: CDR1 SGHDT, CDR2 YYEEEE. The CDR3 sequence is CASSLGTPKGETQYF. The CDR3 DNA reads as TGTGCCAGCAGCTTAGGGACTCCAAAGGGGGAGACCCAGTACTTC.

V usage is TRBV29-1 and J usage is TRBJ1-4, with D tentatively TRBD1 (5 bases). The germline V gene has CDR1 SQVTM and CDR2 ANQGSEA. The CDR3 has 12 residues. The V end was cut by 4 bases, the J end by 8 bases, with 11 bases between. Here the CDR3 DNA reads TGCAGCGTTGGGGACGGTTGGGAAAAACTGTTTTTT. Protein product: CSVGDGWEKLFF.